Each of the 2 T cell receptor beta chains below was sequenced from the same sample in a study of T cell responses to AZD1222 COVID-19 vaccine. Clones were read by immunoSEQ multiplex PCR, and TCRdb kept only the in-frame ones, dropping some. Of over 70,000 clones in the sample, over 65% are singletons; the top ten hold 25% to 30%. The sequenced sample was peripheral blood, obtained 28 days after the second dose of the MenACWY control vaccine. The receptor source for this set is an adult who received the MenACWY meningococcal vaccine as a control.

The chain combines TRBV4-1 with TRBJ2-3, with 7 bases that match TRBD1. The CDR3 extends over 15 amino acids. Germline loops: CDR1 MGHRA, CDR2 YSYEKL. The junction had 9 bases not matched to a gene; V was cut back by 4 bases and J by 5 bases. CDR3: CASSLGQADGDTQYF. The CDR3 coding sequence is TGCGCCAGCAGCCTTGGACAGGCCGATGGAGATACGCAGTATTTT.

The chain is built from TRBV29-1 and TRBJ1-1, with D possibly being TRBD1 (5 bases). The germline CDR1 and CDR2 sequences are SQVTM and ANQGSEA. V gave up 7 bases and J gave up 4 bases, with 13 bases separating them. The length of the CDR3 is 12 residues. The CDR3 DNA reads as TGCAGCGCCGTAAGGGGTAGCACTGAAGCTTTCTTT. It encodes CSAVRGSTEAFF.